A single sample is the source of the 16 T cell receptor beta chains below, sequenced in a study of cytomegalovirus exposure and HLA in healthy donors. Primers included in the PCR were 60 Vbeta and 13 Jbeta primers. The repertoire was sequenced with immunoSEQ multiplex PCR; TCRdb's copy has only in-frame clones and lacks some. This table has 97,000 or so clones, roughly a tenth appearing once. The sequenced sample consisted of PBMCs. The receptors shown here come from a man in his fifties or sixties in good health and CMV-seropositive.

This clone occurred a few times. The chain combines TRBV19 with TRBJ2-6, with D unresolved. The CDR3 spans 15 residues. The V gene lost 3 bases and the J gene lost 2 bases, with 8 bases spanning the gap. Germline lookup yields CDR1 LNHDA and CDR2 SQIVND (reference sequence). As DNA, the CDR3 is TGTGCCAGTAGTATGCAGGCTGCTGGGGCCAACGTCCTGACTTTC. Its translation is CASSMQAAGANVLTF. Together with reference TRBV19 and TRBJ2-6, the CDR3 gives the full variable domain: DGGITQSPKYLFRKEGQNVTLSCEQNLNHDAMYWYRQDPGQGLRLIYYSQIVNDFQKGDIAEGYSVSREKKESFPLTVTSAQKNPTAFYLCASSMQAAGANVLTFGAGSRLTVL.

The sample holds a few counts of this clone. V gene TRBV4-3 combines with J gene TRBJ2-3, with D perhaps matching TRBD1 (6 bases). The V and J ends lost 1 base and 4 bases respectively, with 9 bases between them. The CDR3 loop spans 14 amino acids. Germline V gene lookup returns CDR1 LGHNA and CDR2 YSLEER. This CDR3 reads CASSQAQGSDTQYF. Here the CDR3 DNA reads TGCGCCAGCAGCCAAGCACAGGGTTCAGATACGCAGTATTTT.

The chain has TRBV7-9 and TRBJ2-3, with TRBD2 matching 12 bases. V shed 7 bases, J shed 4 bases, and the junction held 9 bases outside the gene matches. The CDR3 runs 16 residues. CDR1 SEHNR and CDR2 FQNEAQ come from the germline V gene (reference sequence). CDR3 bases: TGTGCCAGCACTAGCCTAGCGGGAGGGCCCCCAGATACGCAGTATTTT. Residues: CASTSLAGGPPDTQYF.

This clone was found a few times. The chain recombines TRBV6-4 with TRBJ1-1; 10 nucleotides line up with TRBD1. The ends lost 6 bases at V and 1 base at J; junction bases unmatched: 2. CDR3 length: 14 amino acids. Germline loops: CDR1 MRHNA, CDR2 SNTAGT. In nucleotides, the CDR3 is TGTGCCAGCAGGGGGACAGGGGCGAACACTGAAGCTTTCTTT. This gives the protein CASRGTGANTEAFF.

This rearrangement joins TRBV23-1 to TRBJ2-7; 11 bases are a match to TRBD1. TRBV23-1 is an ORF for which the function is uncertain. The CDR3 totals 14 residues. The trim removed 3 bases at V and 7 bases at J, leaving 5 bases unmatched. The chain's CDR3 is CASSHGGTGGEQYF. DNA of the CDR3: TGCGCCAGCAGTCATGGGGGGACAGGGGGTGAGCAGTACTTC.

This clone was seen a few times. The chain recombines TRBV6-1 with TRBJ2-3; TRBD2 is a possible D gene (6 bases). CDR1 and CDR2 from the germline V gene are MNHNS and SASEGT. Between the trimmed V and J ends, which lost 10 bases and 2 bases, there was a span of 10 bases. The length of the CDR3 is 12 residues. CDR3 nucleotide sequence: TGTGCCACCTCGGGAGACACAGATACGCAGTATTTT. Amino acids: CATSGDTDTQYF.

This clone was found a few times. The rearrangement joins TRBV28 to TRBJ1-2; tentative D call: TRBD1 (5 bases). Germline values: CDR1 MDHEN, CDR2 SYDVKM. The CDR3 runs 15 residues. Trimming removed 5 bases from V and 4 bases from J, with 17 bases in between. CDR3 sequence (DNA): TGTGCCAGCAGTACCTCCACACAGGTTTTCTATGGCTACACCTTC. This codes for CASSTSTQVFYGYTF.

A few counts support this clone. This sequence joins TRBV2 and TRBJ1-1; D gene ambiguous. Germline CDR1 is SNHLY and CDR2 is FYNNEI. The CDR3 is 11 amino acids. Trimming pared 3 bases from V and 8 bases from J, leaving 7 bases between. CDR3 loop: CASSEEVEAFF. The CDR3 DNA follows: TGTGCCAGCAGTGAGGAGGTGGAAGCTTTCTTT.

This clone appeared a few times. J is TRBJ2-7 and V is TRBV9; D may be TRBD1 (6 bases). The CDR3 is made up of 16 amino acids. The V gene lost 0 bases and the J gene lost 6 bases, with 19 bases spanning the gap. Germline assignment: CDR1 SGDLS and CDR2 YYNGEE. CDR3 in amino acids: CASSVAQNTGYGEQYF. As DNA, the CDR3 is TGTGCCAGCAGCGTAGCCCAAAACACAGGGTACGGCGAGCAGTACTTC.

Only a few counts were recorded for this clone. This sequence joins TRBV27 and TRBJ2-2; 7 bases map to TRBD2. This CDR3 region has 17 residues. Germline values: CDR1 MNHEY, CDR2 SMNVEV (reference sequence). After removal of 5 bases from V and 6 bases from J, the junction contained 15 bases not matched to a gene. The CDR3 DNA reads TGTGCCAGCAGTCCTTTGGGGACCCGGGGAGGGCCCGGGGAGCTGTTTTTT. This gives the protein CASSPLGTRGGPGELFF.

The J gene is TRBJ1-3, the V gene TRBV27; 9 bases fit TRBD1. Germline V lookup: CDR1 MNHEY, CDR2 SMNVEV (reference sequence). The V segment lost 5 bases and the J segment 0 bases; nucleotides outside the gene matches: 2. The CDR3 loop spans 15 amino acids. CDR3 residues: CASSPTGGSGNTIYF. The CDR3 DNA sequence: TGTGCCAGCAGTCCGACAGGGGGCTCTGGAAACACCATATATTTT.

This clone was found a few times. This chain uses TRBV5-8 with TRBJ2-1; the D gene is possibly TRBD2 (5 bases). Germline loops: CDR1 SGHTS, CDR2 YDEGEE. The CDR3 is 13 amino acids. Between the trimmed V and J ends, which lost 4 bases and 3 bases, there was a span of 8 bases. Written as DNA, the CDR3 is TGTGCCAGCAGCGCCCGGGACTACAATGAGCAGTTCTTC. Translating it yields CASSARDYNEQFF.

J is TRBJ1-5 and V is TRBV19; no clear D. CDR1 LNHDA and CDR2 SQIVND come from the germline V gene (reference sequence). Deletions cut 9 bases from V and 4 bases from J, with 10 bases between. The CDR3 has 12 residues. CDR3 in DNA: TGTGCCAGCCGGGGAAATAATCAGCCCCAGCATTTT. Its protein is CASRGNNQPQHF. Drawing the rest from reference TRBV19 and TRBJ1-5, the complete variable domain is DGGITQSPKYLFRKEGQNVTLSCEQNLNHDAMYWYRQDPGQGLRLIYYSQIVNDFQKGDIAEGYSVSREKKESFPLTVTSAQKNPTAFYLCASRGNNQPQHFGDGTRLSIL.

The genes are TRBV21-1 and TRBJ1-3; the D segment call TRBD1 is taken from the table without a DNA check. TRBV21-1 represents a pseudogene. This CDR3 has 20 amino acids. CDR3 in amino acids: CASSKAPDRGPTWNGNTIYF. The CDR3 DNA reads TGTGCCAGCAGCAAAGCCCCGGACAGGGGGCCGACTTGGAATGGAAACACCATATATTTT.

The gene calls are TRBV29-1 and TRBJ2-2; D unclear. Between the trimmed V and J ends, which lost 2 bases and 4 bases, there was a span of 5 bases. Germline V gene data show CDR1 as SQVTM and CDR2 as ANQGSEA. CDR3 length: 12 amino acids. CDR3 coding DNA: TGCAGCGTTGAATGTAGCACCGGGGAGCTGTTTTTT. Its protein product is CSVECSTGELFF.

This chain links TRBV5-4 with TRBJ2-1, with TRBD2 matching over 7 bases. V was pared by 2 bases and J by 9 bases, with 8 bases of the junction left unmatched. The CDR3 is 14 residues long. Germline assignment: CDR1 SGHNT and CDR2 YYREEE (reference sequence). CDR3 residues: CASSFGGRAPEQFF. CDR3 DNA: TGTGCCAGCAGCTTTGGGGGGAGGGCCCCTGAGCAGTTCTTC.